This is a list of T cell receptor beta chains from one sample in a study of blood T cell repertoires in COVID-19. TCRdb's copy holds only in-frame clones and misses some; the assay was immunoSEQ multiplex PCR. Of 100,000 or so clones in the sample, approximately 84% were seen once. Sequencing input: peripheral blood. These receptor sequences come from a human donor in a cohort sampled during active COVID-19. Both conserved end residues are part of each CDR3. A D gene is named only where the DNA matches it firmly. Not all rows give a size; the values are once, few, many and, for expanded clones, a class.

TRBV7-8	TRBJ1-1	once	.	TGTGCCAGCAGGCAAGGACAGAACACTGAAGCTTTCTTT	CASRQGQNTEAFF
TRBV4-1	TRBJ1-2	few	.	TGCGCCAGCAGCCAGGCGGGCACCTATGGCTACACCTTC	CASSQAGTYGYTF
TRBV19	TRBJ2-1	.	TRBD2	TGTGCCAGTAGTACGGGACTAGCGGGGACGTCGGGGGAGCAGTTCTTC	CASSTGLAGTSGEQFF
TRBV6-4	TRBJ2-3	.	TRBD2	TGTGCCAGCAGTGAGGCGGCGGGGGGGCCGGGAGATACGCAGTATTTT	CASSEAAGGPGDTQYF
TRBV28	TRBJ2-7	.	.	TGTGCCAGCAGACACCGGAGTGAGCAGTACTTC	CASRHRSEQYF
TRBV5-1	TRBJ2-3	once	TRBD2	TGCGCCAGCAGCCCTCCACCGGGACTAGCGGGGGGAAACACAGATACGCAGTATTTT	CASSPPPGLAGGNTDTQYF
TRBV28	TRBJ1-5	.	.	TGTGCCAGCGCGGGGGGAGGGAATCAGCCCCAGCATTTT	CASAGGGNQPQHF
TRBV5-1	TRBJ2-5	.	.	TGCGCCAGCAGCTTGATTCCCTCGCAGAAGGAGACCCAGTACTTC	CASSLIPSQKETQYF
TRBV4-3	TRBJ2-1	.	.	TGCGCCAGCAGCCAAGTACAGGCCAATGAGCAGTTCTTC	CASSQVQANEQFF
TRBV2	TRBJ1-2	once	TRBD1	TGTGCCAGCTCGACAGGGGGCTATGGCTACACCTTC	CASSTGGYGYTF
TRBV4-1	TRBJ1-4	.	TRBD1	TGCGCCAGCAGCCAGCCCCGGGGGACAGGGCGGGAAAAACTGTTTTTT	CASSQPRGTGREKLFF
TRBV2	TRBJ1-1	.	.	TGTGCCAGCAGGCTACAGGGTGGGATCACTGAAGCTTTCTTT	CASRLQGGITEAFF
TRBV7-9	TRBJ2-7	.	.	TGTGCCAGCAGCTTAGGGACATACGAGCAGTACTTC	CASSLGTYEQYF